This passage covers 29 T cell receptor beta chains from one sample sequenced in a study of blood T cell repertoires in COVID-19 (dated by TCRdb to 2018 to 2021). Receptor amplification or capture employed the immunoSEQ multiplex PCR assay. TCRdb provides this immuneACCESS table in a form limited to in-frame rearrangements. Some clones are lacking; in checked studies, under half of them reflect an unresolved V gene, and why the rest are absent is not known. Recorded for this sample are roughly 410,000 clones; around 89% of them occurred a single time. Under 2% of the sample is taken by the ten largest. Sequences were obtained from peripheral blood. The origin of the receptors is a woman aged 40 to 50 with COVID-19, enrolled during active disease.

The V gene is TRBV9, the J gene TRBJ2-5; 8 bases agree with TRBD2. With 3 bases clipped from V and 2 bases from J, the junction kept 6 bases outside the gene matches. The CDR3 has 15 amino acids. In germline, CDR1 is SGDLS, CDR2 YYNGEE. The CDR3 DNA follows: TGTGCCAGCAGCGAGCACTTAGCGGGGCAAGAGACCCAGTACTTC. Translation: CASSEHLAGQETQYF. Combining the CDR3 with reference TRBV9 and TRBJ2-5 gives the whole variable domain DSGVTQTPKHLITATGQRVTLRCSPRSGDLSVYWYQQSLDQGLQFLIQYYNGEERAKGNILERFSAQQFPDLHSELNLSSLELGDSALYFCASSEHLAGQETQYFGPGTRLLVL.

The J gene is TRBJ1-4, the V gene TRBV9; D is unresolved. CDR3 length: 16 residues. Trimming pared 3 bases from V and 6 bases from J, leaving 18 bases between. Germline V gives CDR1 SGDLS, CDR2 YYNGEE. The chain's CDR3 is CASSAGNLRRDEKLFF. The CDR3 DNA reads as TGTGCCAGCAGCGCGGGAAATCTTCGGCGGGATGAAAAACTGTTTTTT.

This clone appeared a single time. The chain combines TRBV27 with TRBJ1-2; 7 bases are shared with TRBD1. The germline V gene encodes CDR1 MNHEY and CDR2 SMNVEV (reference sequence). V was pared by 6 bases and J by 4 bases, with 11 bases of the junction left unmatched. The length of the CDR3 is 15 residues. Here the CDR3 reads CASSSRQGNLYGYTF. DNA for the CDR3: TGTGCCAGCAGCTCACGACAGGGCAACCTCTATGGCTACACCTTC.

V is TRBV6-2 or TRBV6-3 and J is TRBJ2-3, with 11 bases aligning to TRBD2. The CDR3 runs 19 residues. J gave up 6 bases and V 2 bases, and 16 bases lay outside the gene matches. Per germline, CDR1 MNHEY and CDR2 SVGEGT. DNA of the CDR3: TGTGCCAGCAGTTACCCGAAGCGGGGACTAGCGGACCCCCGGGATACGCAGTATTTT. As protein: CASSYPKRGLADPRDTQYF.

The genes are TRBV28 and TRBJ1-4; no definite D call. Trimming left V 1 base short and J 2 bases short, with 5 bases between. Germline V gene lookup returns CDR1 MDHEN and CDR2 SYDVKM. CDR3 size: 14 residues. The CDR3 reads CASSLSVTNEKLFF. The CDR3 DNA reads TGTGCCAGCAGTTTATCTGTTACTAATGAAAAACTGTTTTTT.

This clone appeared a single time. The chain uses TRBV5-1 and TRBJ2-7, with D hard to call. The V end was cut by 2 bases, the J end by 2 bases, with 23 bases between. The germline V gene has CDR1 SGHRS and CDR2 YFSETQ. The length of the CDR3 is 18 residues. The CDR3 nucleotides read TGCGCCAGCAGCTTCCCTTCCGGGTCTCAGATCGATCCCTACGAGCAGTACTTC. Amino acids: CASSFPSGSQIDPYEQYF.

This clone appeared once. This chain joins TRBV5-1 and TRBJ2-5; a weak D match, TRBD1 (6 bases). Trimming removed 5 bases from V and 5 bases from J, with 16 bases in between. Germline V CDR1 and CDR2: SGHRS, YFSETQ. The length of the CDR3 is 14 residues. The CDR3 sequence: CASSFNVRGETQYF. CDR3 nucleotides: TGCGCCAGCAGTTTCAACGTGAGGGGGGAGACCCAGTACTTC.

The CDR3, as DNA: TGTGCCAGCAGTTTAACTGGTTGGGGAGGGAGATTCGGTAACTATGGCTACACCTTC. Amino acid sequence: CASSLTGWGGRFGNYGYTF. This chain links TRBV27 with TRBJ1-2; D unclear. The CDR3 contains 19 residues. V lost 2 bases, J lost 1 base, and 23 bases lay in between. Germline V gives CDR1 MNHEY, CDR2 SMNVEV (reference sequence).

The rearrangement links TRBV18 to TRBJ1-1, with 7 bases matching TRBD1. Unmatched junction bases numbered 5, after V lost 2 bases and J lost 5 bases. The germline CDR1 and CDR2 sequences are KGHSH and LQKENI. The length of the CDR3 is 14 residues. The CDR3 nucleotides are TGTGCCAGCTCACCATTGGGGACAGAAACTGAAGCTTTCTTT. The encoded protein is CASSPLGTETEAFF.

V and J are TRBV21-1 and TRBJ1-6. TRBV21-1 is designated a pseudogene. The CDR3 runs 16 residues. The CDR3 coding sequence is TGTGCCAGCAGCAAGGCGGTAGGAACCGGCTATTCACCCCTCCACTTT. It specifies CASSKAVGTGYSPLHF.

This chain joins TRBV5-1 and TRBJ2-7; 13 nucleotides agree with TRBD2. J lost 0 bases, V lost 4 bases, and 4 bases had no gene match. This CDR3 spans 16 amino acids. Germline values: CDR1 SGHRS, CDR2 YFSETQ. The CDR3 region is CASSRGLAGLSYEQYF. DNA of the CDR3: TGCGCCAGCAGCCGGGGACTAGCGGGACTCTCCTACGAGCAGTACTTC.

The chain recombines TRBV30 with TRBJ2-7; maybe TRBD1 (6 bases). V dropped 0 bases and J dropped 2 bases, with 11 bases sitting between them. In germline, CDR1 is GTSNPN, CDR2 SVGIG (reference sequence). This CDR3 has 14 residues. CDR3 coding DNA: TGTGCCTGGAGTGTACAGGGTGATCCCTACGAGCAGTACTTC. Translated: CAWSVQGDPYEQYF.

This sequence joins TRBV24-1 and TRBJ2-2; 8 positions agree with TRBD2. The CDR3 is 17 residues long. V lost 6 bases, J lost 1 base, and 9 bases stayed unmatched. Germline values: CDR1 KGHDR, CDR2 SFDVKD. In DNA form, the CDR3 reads TGTGCCACCAGTCAGGGGTCCGGGAGGGTGAACACCGGGGAGCTGTTTTTT. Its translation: CATSQGSGRVNTGELFF.

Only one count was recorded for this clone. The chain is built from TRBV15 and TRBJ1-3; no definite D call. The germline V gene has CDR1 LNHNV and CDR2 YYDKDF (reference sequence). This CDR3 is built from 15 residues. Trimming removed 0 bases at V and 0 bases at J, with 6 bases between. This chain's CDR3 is CATSRDRASGNTIYF. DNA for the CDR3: TGTGCCACCAGCAGAGATCGAGCCTCTGGAAACACCATATATTTT.

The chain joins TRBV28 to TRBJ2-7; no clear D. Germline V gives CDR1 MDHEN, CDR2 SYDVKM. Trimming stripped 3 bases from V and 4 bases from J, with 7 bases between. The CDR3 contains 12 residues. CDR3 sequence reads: CASSFRVYEQYF. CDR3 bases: TGTGCCAGCAGTTTTAGAGTGTACGAGCAGTACTTC.

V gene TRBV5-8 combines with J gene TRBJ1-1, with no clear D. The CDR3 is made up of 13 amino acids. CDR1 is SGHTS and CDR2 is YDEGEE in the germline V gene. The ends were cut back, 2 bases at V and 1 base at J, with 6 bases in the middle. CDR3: CASSFGRNTEAFF. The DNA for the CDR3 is TGTGCCAGCAGCTTTGGCAGGAACACTGAAGCTTTCTTT.

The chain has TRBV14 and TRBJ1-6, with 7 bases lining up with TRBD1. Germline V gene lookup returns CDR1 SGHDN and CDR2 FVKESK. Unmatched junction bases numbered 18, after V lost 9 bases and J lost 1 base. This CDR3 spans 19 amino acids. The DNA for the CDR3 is TGTGCCAGAACCATCCACAGAGAGGGGGCGGGGTCCTATAATTCACCCCTCCACTTT. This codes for CARTIHREGAGSYNSPLHF. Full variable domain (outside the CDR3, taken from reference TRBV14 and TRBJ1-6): EAGVTQFPSHSVIEKGQTVTLRCDPISGHDNLYWYRRVMGKEIKFLLHFVKESKQDESGMPNNRFLAERTGGTYSTLKVQPAELEDSGVYFCARTIHREGAGSYNSPLHFGNGTRLTVT.

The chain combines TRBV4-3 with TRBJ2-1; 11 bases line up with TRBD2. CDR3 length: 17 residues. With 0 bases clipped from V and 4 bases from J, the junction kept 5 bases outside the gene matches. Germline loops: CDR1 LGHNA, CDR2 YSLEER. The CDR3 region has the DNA TGCGCCAGCAGCCAAGACACAACTAGCGGGGGTTACAATGAGCAGTTCTTC. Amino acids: CASSQDTTSGGYNEQFF.

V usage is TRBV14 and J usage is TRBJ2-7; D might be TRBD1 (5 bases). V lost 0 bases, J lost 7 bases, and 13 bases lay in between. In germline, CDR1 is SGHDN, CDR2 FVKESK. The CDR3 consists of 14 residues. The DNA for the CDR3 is TGTGCCAGCAGCCAAGATTGGGCAGGGCGGGAGCAGTACTTC. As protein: CASSQDWAGREQYF.

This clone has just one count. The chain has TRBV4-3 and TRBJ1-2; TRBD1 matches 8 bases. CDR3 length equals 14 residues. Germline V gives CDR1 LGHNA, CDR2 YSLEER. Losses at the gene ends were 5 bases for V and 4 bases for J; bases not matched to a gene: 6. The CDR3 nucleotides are TGCGCCAGCAGCGGGGTGGACAGGGCCTATGGCTACACCTTC. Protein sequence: CASSGVDRAYGYTF.

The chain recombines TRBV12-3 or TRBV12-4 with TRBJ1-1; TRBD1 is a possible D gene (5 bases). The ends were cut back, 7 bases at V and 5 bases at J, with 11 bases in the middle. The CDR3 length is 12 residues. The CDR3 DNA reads TGTGCCAGCACCCGGGCAGGGACTGAAGCTTTCTTT. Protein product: CASTRAGTEAFF.

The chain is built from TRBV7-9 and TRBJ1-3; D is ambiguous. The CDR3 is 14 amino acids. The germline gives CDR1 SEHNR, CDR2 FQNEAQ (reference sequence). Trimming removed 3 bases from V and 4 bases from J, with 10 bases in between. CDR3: CASSLAGSGNTIYF. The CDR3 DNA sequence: TGTGCCAGCAGCTTGGCCGGGTCCGGAAACACCATATATTTT.

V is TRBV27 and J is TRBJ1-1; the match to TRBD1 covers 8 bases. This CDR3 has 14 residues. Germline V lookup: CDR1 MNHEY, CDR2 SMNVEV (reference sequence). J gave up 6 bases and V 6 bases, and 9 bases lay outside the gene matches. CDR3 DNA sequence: TGTGCCAGCAGCGATCCCGGGACAGGCGCTGAAGCTTTCTTT. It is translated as CASSDPGTGAEAFF.

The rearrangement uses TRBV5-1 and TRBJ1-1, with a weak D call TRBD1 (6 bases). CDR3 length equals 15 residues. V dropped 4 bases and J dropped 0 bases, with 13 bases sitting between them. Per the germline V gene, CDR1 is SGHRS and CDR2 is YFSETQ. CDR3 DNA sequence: TGCGCCAGCAGCCCGGAGACAGGCATGAACACTGAAGCTTTCTTT. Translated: CASSPETGMNTEAFF.

As DNA, the CDR3 is TGTGCCAGCATGCACAGGGGGATTATTCTTGCAACTAATGAAAAACTGTTTTTT. The encoded protein is CASMHRGIILATNEKLFF. The chain recombines TRBV2 with TRBJ1-4, with 8 positions matching TRBD1. V lost 7 bases and J lost 0; bases outside the gene matches: 13. Looked up from germline, CDR1 is SNHLY and CDR2 is FYNNEI. The CDR3 runs to 18 residues.

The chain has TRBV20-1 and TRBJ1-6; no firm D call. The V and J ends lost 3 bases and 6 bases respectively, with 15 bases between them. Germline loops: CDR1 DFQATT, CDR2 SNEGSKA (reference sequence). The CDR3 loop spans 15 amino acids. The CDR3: CSASESAGSNSPLHF. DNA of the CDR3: TGCAGTGCTAGTGAATCAGCGGGGTCTAATTCACCCCTCCACTTT.

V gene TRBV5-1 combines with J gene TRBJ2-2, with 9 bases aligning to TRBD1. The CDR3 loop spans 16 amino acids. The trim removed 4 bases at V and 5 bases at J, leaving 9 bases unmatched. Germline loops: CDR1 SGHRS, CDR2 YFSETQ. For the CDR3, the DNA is TGCGCCAGCAGCCCTTGGGACAGGGTGGGGACCGGGGAGCTGTTTTTT. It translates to CASSPWDRVGTGELFF.

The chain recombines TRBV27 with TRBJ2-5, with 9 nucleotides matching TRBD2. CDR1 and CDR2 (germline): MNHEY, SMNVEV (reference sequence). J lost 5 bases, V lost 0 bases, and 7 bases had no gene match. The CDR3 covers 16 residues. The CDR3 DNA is TGTGCCAGCAGTTTATCCCCTAGCGGGGTGGCGGAGACCCAGTACTTC. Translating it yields CASSLSPSGVAETQYF.

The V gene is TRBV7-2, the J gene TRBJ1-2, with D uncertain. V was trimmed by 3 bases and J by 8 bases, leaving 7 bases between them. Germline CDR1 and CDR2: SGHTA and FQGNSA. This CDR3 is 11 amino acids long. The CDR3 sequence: CASSLGSGYTF. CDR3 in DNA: TGTGCCAGCAGCTTGGGGAGCGGCTACACCTTC.